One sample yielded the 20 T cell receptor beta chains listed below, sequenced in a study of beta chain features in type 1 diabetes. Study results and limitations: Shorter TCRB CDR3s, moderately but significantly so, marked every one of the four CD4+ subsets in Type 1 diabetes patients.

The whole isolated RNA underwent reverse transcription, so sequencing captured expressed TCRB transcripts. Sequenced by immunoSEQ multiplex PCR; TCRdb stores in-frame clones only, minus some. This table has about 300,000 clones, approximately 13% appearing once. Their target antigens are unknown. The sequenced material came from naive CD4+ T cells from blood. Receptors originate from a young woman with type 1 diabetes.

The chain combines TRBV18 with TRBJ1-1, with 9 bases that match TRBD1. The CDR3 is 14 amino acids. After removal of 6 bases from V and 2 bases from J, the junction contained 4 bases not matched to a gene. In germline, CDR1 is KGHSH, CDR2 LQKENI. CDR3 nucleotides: TGTGCCAGCTCCACAGGGGGCCCCAACACTGAAGCTTTCTTT. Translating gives CASSTGGPNTEAFF.

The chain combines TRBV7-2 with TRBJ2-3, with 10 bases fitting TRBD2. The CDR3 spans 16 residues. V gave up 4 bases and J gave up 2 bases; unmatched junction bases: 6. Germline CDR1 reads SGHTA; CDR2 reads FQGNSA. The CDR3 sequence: CASSSRTSGDTDTQYF. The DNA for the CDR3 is TGTGCCAGCAGCTCCCGGACTAGCGGCGACACAGATACGCAGTATTTT.

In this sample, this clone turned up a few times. CDR3: CASSQENQGPQYF. CDR3 bases: TGCGCCAGCAGCCAAGAGAATCAGGGCCCGCAGTATTTT. The V call is TRBV4-3, the J call TRBJ2-3; tentatively, D is TRBD1 (5 bases). Germline V gives CDR1 LGHNA, CDR2 YSLEER. The CDR3 sequence is 13 residues long. V was pared by 0 bases and J by 10 bases, with 11 bases between.

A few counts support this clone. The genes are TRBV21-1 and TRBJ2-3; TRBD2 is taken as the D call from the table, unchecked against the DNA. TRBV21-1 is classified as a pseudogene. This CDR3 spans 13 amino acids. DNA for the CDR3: TGTGCCAGCACTCGGGGGGAGCCAGATACGCAGTATTTT. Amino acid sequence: CASTRGEPDTQYF.

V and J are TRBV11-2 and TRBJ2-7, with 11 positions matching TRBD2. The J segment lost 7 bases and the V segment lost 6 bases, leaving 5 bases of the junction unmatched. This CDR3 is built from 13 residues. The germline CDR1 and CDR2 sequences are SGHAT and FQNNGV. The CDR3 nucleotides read TGTGCCAGCAGTGTCGGACTAGCGGGTGAGCAGTACTTC. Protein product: CASSVGLAGEQYF. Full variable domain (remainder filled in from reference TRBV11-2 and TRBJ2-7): EAGVAQSPRYKIIEKRQSVAFWCNPISGHATLYWYQQILGQGPKLLIQFQNNGVVDDSQLPKDRFSAERLKGVDSTLKIQPAKLEDSAVYLCASSVGLAGEQYFGPGTRLTVT.

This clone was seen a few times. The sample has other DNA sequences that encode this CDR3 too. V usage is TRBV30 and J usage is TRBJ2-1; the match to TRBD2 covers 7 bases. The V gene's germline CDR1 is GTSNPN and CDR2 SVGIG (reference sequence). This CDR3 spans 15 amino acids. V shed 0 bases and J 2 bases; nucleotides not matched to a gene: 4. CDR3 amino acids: CAWSVSSGAYNEQFF. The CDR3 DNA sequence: TGTGCCTGGAGTGTATCTAGCGGTGCCTACAATGAGCAGTTCTTC.

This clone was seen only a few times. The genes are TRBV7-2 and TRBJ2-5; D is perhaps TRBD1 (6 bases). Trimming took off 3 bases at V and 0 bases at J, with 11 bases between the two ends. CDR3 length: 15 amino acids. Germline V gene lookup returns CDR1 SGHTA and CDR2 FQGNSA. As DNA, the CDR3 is TGTGCCAGCAGCTTGAGTACAGGGTACCAAGAGACCCAGTACTTC. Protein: CASSLSTGYQETQYF.

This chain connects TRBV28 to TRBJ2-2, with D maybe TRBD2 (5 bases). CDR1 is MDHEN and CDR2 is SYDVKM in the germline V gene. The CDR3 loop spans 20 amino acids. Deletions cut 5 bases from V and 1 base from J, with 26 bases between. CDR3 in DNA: TGTGCCAGCAGTCCCAAAGTGAAAGAACGGAGGCAGGTGAACACCGGGGAGCTGTTTTTT. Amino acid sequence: CASSPKVKERRQVNTGELFF.

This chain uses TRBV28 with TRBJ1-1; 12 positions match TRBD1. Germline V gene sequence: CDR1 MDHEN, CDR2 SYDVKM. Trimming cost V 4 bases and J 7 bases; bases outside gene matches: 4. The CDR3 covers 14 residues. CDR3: CASSWGQGADEAFF. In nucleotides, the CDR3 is TGTGCCAGCAGTTGGGGACAGGGGGCGGATGAAGCTTTCTTT.

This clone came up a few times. For the CDR3, the DNA is TGTGCCAGCAGCTTGCGAGGGGGTGGCTACACCTTC. Residues: CASSLRGGGYTF. The chain recombines TRBV5-4 with TRBJ1-2; D may be TRBD1 (6 bases). The CDR3 contains 12 residues. Germline V gene lookup returns CDR1 SGHNT and CDR2 YYREEE (reference sequence). The ends were cut back, 1 base at V and 7 bases at J, with 8 bases in the middle. The variable domain in full, completed from reference TRBV5-4 and TRBJ1-2, reads ETGVTQSPTHLIKTRGQQVTLRCSSQSGHNTVSWYQQALGQGPQFIFQYYREEENGRGNFPPRFSGLQFPNYSSELNVNALELDDSALYLCASSLRGGGYTFGSGTRLTVV.

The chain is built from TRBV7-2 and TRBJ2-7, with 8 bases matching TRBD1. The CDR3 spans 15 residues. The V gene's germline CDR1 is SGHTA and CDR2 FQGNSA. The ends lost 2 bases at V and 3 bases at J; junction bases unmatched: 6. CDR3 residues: CASSLLGQVSYEQYF. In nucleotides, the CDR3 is TGTGCCAGCAGCTTACTGGGACAGGTGAGCTACGAGCAGTACTTC.

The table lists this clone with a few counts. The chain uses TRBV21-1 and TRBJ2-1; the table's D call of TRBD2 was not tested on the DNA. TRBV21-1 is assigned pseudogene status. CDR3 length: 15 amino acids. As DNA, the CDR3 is TGTGCCAGCGCCCCAACCGGGACTACCCTAGTAAAGCAGTTCTTC. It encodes CASAPTGTTLVKQFF.

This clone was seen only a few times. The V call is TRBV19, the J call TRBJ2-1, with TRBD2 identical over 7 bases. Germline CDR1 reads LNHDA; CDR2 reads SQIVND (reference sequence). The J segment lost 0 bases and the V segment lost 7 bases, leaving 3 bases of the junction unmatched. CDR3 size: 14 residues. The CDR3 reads CASIGGSSYNEQFF. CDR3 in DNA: TGTGCCAGTATCGGGGGGAGCTCCTACAATGAGCAGTTCTTC.

The CDR3, as DNA: TGTGCCAGCAGCTTAGCGGCCAAGAACACTGAAGCTTTCTTT. This sequence encodes CASSLAAKNTEAFF. The chain carries TRBV7-2 and TRBJ1-1, with D unclear. CDR1 SGHTA and CDR2 FQGNSA come from the germline V gene. CDR3 length: 14 amino acids. Deletions cut 0 bases from V and 1 base from J, with 6 bases between.

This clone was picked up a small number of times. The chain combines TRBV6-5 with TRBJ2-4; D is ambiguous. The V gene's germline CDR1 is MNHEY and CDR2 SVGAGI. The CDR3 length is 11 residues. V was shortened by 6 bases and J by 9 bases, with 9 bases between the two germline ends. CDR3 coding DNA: TGTGCCAGCAGGCAAGGAGTCATTCAGTACTTC. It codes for CASRQGVIQYF.

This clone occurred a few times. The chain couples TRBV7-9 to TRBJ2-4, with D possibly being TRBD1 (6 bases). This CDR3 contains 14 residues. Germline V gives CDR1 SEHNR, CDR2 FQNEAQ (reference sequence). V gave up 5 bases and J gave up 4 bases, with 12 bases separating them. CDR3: CASSTRTEKNIQYF. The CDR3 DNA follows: TGTGCCAGCAGCACCCGGACAGAGAAAAACATTCAGTACTTC.

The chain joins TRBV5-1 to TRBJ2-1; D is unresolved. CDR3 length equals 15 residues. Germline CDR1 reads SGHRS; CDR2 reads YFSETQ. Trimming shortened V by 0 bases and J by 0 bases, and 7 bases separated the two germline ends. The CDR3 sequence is CASSLERGSYNEQFF. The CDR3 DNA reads TGCGCCAGCAGCTTGGAGCGAGGCTCCTACAATGAGCAGTTCTTC. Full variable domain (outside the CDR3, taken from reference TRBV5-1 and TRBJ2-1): KAGVTQTPRYLIKTRGQQVTLSCSPISGHRSVSWYQQTPGQGLQFLFEYFSETQRNKGNFPGRFSGRQFSNSRSEMNVSTLELGDSALYLCASSLERGSYNEQFFGPGTRLTVL.

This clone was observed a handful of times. The CDR3 DNA is TGTGCCAGCAGCTTAGCGAGACGGGACACAGATACGCAGTATTTT. Translated, it gives CASSLARRDTDTQYF. The genes are TRBV7-9 and TRBJ2-3; maybe TRBD2 (5 bases). The CDR3 is 15 residues long. V was pared by 0 bases and J by 2 bases, with 9 bases between. Germline V gene lookup returns CDR1 SEHNR and CDR2 FQNEAQ (reference sequence).

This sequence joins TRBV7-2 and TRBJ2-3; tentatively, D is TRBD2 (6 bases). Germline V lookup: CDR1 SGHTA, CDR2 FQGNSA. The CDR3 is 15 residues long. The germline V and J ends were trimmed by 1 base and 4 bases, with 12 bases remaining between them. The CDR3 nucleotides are TGTGCCAGCAGCTTAGAGAGCGGGTGGCCAGATACGCAGTATTTT. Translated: CASSLESGWPDTQYF.

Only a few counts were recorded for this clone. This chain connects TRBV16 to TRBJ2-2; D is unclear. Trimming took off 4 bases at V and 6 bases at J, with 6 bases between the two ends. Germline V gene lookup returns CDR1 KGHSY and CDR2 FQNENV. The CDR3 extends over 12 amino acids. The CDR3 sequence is CASSPVSGELFF. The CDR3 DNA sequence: TGTGCCAGCAGCCCGGTATCCGGGGAGCTGTTTTTT.